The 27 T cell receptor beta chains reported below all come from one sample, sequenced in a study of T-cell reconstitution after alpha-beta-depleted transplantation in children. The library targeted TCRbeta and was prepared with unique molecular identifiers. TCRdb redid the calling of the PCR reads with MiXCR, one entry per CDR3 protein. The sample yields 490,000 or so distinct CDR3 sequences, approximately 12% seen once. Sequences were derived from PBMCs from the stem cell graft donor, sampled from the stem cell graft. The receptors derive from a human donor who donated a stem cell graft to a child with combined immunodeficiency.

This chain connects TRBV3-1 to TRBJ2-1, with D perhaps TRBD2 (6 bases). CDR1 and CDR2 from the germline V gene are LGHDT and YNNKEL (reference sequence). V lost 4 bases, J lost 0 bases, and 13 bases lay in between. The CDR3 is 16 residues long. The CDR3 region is CASSRRDFGSYNEQFF. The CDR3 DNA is TGTGCCAGCAGCCGACGGGACTTCGGCTCCTACAATGAGCAGTTCTTC.

The CDR3 region is CASSSGTGGEEQFF. The CDR3 DNA follows: TGTGCCAGCAGCTCCGGGACAGGGGGCGAAGAGCAGTTCTTC. The chain is built from TRBV7-9 and TRBJ2-1; 12 bases align to TRBD1. V dropped 4 bases and J dropped 10; count of bases not matched to a gene: 5. CDR3 length equals 14 residues. Per germline, CDR1 SEHNR and CDR2 FQNEAQ (reference sequence).

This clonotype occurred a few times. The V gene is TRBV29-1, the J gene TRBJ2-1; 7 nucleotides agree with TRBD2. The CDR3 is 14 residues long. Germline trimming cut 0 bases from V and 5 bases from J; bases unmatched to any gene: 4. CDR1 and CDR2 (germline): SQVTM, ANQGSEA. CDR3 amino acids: CSVEEGLDDNEQFF. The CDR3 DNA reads TGCAGCGTTGAAGAAGGACTAGATGACAATGAGCAGTTCTTC.

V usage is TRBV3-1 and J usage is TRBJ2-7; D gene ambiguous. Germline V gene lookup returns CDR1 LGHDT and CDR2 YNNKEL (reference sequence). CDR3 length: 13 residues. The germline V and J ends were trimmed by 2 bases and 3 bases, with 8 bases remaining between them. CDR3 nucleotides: TGTGCCAGCAGCCAAAACCCCGACTACGAGCAGTACTTC. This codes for CASSQNPDYEQYF.

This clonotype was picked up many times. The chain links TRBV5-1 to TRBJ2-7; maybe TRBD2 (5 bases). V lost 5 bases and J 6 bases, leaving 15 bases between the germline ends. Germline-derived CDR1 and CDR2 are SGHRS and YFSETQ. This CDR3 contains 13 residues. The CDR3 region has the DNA TGCGCCAGCAGGGTGAGGGAACGGGGCGAGCAGTACTTC. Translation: CASRVRERGEQYF.

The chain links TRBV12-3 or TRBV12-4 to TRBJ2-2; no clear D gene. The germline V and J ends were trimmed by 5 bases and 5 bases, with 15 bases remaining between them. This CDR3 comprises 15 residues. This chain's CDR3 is CASSPDRPRTGELFF. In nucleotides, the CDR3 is TGTGCCAGCAGTCCCGATCGCCCAAGGACCGGGGAGCTGTTTTTT.

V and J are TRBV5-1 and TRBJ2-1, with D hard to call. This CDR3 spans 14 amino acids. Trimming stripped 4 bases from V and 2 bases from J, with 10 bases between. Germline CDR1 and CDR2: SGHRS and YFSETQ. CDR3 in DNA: TGCGCCAGCAGCACCCATCCCCCCTACAATGAGCAGTTCTTC. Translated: CASSTHPPYNEQFF.

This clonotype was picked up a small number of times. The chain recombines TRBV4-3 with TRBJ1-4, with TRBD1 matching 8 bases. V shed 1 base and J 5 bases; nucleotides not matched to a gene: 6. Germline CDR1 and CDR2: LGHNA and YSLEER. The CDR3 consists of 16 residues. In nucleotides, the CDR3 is TGCGCCAGCAGCCAAGGGTATGGGACAGGAAATGAAAAACTGTTTTTT. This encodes CASSQGYGTGNEKLFF.

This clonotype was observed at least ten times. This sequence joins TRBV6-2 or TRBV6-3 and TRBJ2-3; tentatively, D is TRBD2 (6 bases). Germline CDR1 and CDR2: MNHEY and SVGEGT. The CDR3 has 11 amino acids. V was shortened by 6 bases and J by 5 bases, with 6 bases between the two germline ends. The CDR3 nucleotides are TGTGCCAGCAGGGAGGGAGATACGCAGTATTTT. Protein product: CASREGDTQYF.

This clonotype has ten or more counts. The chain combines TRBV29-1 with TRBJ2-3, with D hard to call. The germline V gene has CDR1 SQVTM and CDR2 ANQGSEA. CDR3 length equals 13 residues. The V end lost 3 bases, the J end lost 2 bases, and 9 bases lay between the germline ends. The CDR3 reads CSVEGRSTDTQYF. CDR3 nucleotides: TGCAGCGTTGAGGGCAGGTCCACAGATACGCAGTATTTT.

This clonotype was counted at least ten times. CDR3 region: CASSLLVGDFSYEQYF. The DNA for the CDR3 is TGTGCCAGCAGCTTATTAGTAGGGGATTTTTCGTACGAGCAGTACTTC. The V and J genes are TRBV7-2 and TRBJ2-7, with D possibly TRBD1 on 5 matching bases. V was clipped by 2 bases and J by 4 bases, with 18 bases between them. The CDR3 runs to 16 residues. CDR1 SGHTA and CDR2 FQGNSA come from the germline V gene. Supplemented by reference TRBV7-2 and TRBJ2-7, the full variable domain reads GAGVSQSPSNKVTEKGKDVELRCDPISGHTALYWYRQSLGQGLEFLIYFQGNSAPDKSGLPSDRFSAERTGGSVSTLTIQRTQQEDSAVYLCASSLLVGDFSYEQYFGPGTRLTVT.

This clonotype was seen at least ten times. The DNA of the CDR3 is TGCAGCGTTGAAGATCATCTAGTACTACTTGGAGCCTCCTACAATGAGCAGTTCTTC. Its translation is CSVEDHLVLLGASYNEQFF. The chain combines TRBV29-1 with TRBJ2-1; D is ambiguous. The CDR3 length is 19 residues. Per germline, CDR1 SQVTM and CDR2 ANQGSEA. Trimming removed 0 bases at V and 0 bases at J, with 21 bases between.

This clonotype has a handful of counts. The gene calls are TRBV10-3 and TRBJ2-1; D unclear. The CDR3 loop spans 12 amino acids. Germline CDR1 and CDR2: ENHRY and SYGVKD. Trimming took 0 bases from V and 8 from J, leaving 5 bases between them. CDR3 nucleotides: TGTGCCATCAGTGAGTCTAGTCATGAGCAGTTCTTC. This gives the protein CAISESSHEQFF.

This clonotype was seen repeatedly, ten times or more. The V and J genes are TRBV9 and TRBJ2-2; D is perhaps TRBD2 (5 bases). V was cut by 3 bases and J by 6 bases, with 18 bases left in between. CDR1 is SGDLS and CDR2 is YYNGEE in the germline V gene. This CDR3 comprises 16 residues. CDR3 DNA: TGTGCCAGCAGCGCTACTGGCGGGTTAGGGTCCGGGGAGCTGTTTTTT. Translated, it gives CASSATGGLGSGELFF.

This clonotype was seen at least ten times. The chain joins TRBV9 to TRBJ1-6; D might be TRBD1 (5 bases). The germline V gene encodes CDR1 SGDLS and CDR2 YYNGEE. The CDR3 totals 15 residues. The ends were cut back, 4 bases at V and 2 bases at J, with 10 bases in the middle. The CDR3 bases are TGTGCCAGCAGCTTGGGGGGGACCTATAATTCACCCCTCCACTTT. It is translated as CASSLGGTYNSPLHF.

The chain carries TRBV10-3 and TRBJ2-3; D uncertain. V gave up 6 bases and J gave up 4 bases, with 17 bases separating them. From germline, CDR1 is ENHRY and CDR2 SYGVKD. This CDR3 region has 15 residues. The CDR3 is CAISLRNRESDTQYF. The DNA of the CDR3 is TGTGCCATCAGCCTAAGGAACAGAGAGTCAGATACGCAGTATTTT.

As DNA, the CDR3 is TGCAGTGCTAGAGATTGGTCGGGGGGTGAGACCGGGGAGCTGTTTTTT. Protein sequence: CSARDWSGGETGELFF. The rearrangement uses TRBV20-1 and TRBJ2-2, with 7 bases that match TRBD2. V trimming: 0 bases; J trimming: 5 bases; junction bases outside the gene matches: 9. There are 16 residues in the CDR3. The germline CDR1 and CDR2 sequences are DFQATT and SNEGSKA (reference sequence).

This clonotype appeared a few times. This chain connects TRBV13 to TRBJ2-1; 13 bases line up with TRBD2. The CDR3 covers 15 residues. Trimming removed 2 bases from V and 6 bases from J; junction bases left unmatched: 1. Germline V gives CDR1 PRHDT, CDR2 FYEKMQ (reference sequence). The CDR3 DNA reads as TGTGCCAGCAGCTTAACTAGCGGGGGGGGCAATGAGCAGTTCTTC. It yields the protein CASSLTSGGGNEQFF.

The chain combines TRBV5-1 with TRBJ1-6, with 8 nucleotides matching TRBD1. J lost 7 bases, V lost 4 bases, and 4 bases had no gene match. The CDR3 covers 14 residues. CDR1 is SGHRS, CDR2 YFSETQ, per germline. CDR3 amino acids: CASSDRGRNSPLHF. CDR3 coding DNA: TGCGCCAGCAGCGACAGGGGTCGCAATTCACCCCTCCACTTT.

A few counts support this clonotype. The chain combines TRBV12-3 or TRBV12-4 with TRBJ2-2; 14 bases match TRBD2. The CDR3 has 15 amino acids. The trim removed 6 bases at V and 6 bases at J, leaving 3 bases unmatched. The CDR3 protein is CASRGLAGAAGELFF. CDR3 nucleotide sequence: TGTGCCAGCAGGGGACTAGCGGGAGCCGCCGGGGAGCTGTTTTTT.

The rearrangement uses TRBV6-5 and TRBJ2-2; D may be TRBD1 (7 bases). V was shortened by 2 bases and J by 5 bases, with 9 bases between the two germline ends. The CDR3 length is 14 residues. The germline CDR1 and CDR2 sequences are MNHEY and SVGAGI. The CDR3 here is CASSYQGGTGELFF. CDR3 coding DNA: TGTGCCAGCAGTTACCAGGGGGGAACCGGGGAGCTGTTTTTT.

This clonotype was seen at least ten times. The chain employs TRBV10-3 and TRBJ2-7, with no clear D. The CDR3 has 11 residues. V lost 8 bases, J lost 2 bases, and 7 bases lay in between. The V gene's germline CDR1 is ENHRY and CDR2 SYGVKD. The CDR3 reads CAIGSTYEQYF. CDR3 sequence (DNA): TGTGCCATCGGGTCCACCTACGAGCAGTACTTC.

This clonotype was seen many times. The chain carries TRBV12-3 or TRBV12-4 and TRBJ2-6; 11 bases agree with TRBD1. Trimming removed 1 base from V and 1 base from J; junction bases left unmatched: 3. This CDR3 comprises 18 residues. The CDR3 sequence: CASSLGTGGASGANVLTF. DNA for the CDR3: TGTGCCAGCAGTTTAGGGACAGGGGGCGCTTCTGGGGCCAACGTCCTGACTTTC.

The CDR3 spells CASSLAGGDGTQYF. The CDR3, as DNA: TGTGCCAGCAGCTTAGCAGGGGGCGACGGGACCCAGTACTTC. The gene calls are TRBV7-9 and TRBJ2-5; 7 bases map to TRBD1. CDR1 and CDR2 (germline): SEHNR, FQNEAQ (reference sequence). The CDR3 has 14 residues. Trimming at V came to 0 bases and at J to 7 bases, leaving 5 bases not matched to a gene.

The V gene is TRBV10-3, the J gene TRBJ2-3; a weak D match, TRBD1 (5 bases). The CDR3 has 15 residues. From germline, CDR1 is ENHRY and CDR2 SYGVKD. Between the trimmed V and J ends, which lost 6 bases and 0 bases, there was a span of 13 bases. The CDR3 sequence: CAIRLPGPSTDTQYF. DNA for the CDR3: TGTGCCATCAGACTACCAGGGCCTAGCACAGATACGCAGTATTTT.

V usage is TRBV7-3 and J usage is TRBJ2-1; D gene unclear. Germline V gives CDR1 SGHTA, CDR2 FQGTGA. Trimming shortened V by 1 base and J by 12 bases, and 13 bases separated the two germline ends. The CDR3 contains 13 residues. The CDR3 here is CASSLSVGPRQFF. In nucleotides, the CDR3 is TGTGCCAGCAGCTTAAGCGTAGGGCCCCGGCAGTTCTTC.

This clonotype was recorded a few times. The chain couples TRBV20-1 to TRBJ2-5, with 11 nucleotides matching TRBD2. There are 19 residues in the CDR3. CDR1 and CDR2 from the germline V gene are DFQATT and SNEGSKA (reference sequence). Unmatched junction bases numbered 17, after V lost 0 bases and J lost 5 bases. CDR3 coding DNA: TGCAGTGCTAGAGATCTTTACGGGACTAGCGGAGCGGCGGGGGAGACCCAGTACTTC. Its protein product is CSARDLYGTSGAAGETQYF.